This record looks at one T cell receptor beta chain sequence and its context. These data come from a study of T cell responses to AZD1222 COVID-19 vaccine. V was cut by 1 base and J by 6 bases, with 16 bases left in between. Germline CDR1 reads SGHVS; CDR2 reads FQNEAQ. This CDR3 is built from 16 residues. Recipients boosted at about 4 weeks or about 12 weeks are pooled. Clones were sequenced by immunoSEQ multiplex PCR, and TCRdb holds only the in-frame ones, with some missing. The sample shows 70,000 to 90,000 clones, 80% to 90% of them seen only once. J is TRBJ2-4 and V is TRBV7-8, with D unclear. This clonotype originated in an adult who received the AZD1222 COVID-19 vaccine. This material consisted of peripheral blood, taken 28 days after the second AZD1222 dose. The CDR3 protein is CASSLGVSGRRNIQYF. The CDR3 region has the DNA TGTGCCAGCAGCTTAGGGGTCTCGGGTCGGAGAAACATTCAGTACTTC.